This T cell receptor (beta chain) was recorded in a study of shared clonotypes between healthy human individuals. Generated by immunoSEQ multiplex PCR, the TCRdb table keeps only in-frame clones and is missing some. The table shows over a million clones, with about 75% occurring only once. This clone is a singleton in its sample. J lost 4 bases, V lost 10 bases, and 9 bases had no gene match. This CDR3 is built from 14 residues. In germline, CDR1 is MNHNS, CDR2 SASEGT. J is TRBJ1-5 and V is TRBV6-1; 8 positions match TRBD1. The TCR originated in a man in his late teens or twenties in good health. Sequenced input: memory CD4+ T cells sorted from blood. Subset noted: CD45RA-negative fraction. The CDR3: CATGQGRGNQPQHF. The CDR3 DNA reads TGTGCCACCGGACAGGGAAGAGGAAATCAGCCCCAGCATTTT.